This T cell receptor (beta chain) originates from a study of T cell responses to AZD1222 COVID-19 vaccine. Regarding the study as a whole: It was only after the peak T cell response that any repertoires were sampled. The study found vaccine-associated CD4 TCRs spanning spike, dominant at 160-218 and 743-854.

As for this clone: Its antigen is undetermined.

The germline V gene has CDR1 SGHAT and CDR2 FQNNGV. This CDR3 region has 16 residues. V gave up 4 bases and J gave up 1 base; unmatched junction bases: 8. Sequencing used immunoSEQ multiplex PCR; TCRdb keeps in-frame clones, though not all of them. The repertoire holds some 110,000 clones, with about 82% as singletons. This receptor was obtained from an adult who received the AZD1222 COVID-19 vaccine. The sequencing used peripheral blood, collected 28 days after the second AZD1222 dose. The V and J genes are TRBV11-2 and TRBJ2-7; the match to TRBD1 covers 9 bases. The CDR3 protein is CASSSMMDRGSYEQYF. In DNA, the CDR3 is TGTGCCAGCAGCTCTATGATGGACAGGGGATCCTACGAGCAGTACTTC. The full variable domain, rest sourced from reference TRBV11-2 and TRBJ2-7, is EAGVAQSPRYKIIEKRQSVAFWCNPISGHATLYWYQQILGQGPKLLIQFQNNGVVDDSQLPKDRFSAERLKGVDSTLKIQPAKLEDSAVYLCASSSMMDRGSYEQYFGPGTRLTVT.